This TCR beta chain was retrieved from a study of T cell responses to AZD1222 COVID-19 vaccine. Study observations and caveats: CD4 TCRs linked to vaccination spanned spike, dominating at 160-218 and 743-854. Donors were largely white British and mainly female; clonal diversity was possibly underestimated. Only a handful of AZD1222 recipients tested seropositive at baseline. There were repertoire samples only from the period after the peak T cell response.

Some clones are missing from TCRdb's copy, which holds only in-frame ones; the method was immunoSEQ multiplex PCR. This sample has 120,000 to 150,000 clones, with roughly nine tenths found just once. Note on this clone: Its antigen remains unknown.

The CDR3 sequence is 14 residues long. After removal of 4 bases from V and 3 bases from J, the junction contained 3 bases not matched to a gene. Looked up from germline, CDR1 is LNHDA and CDR2 is SQIVND (reference sequence). This receptor was identified in an adult who received the AZD1222 COVID-19 vaccine. The chain combines TRBV19 with TRBJ2-7, with 10 bases aligning to TRBD1. Here the sequenced sample was peripheral blood, taken 28 days after the second AZD1222 dose. Here the CDR3 DNA reads TGTGCCAGTAGTACATGGGACAGGGGCTACGAGCAGTACTTC. Translating gives CASSTWDRGYEQYF.